What follows is one T cell receptor beta chain and its context. What it recognizes is unknown. This specimen comes from a study of T cell repertoires in cytomegalovirus infection. Background on the study: A matching HLA type, together with CMV infection, was signaled by public TCR beta signatures. Study findings and constraints: Carriage of CMV together with the relevant HLA was identifiable through cumulative public TCR beta family frequency.

The V and J ends lost 4 bases and 9 bases respectively, with 7 bases between them. There are 11 residues in the CDR3. Per the germline V gene, CDR1 is ENHRY and CDR2 is SYGVKD. TCRdb called the reads again in MiXCR, with one record for every CDR3 protein. The sample records 450,000 to 600,000 distinct CDR3 sequences, approximately 46% being singletons. Sequenced here: cultured PBMCs, sampled from culture after CMV antigen stimulation. The TCR was taken from a human donor in good health (CMV status not recorded). Some clones in this sample may be carry-over from other donors' samples. The gene calls are TRBV10-3 and TRBJ2-1; TRBD1 might be the D (5 bases). The CDR3 region has the DNA TGTGCCATCAGTGGGGGCCTTGAGCAGTTCTTC. Protein product: CAISGGLEQFF.